One and the same sample provided the 15 T cell receptor beta chains below, sequenced in a study of blood T cell repertoires in COVID-19. Profiling relied on immunoSEQ multiplex PCR, and the TCRdb table lists in-frame clones only, not all of them. This sample has some 150,000 clones; 80% to 90% occur once, and the top ten carry 8%. Sequencing input: peripheral blood. These TCRs come from a woman in her fifties or sixties with COVID-19, enrolled during active disease.

The gene calls are TRBV27 and TRBJ2-3, with D tentatively TRBD1 (5 bases). V shed 7 bases and J shed 5 bases, with 16 bases lying between them. Germline values: CDR1 MNHEY, CDR2 SMNVEV (reference sequence). The CDR3 is made up of 14 amino acids. The CDR3 sequence is CASKTASGLDTQYF. The CDR3, as DNA: TGTGCCAGCAAGACTGCATCAGGGTTAGATACGCAGTATTTT.

This clone was seen ten or more times. The V and J genes are TRBV2 and TRBJ1-2; D not certain. Germline CDR1 and CDR2: SNHLY and FYNNEI. The CDR3 consists of 12 residues. The V end was cut by 6 bases, the J end by 8 bases, with 13 bases between. The CDR3 sequence: CASRDYNRGYTF. In nucleotides, the CDR3 is TGTGCCAGCAGGGACTATAATAGGGGCTACACCTTC.

The rearrangement uses TRBV6-4 and TRBJ1-2; maybe TRBD1 (6 bases). The CDR3 loop spans 14 amino acids. Trimming shortened V by 0 bases and J by 8 bases, and 13 bases separated the two germline ends. Germline V gene lookup returns CDR1 MRHNA and CDR2 SNTAGT. CDR3 sequence (DNA): TGTGCCAGCAGTGACTCGAGGCGGGGGCAGGGCTACACCTTC. Amino acids: CASSDSRRGQGYTF.

This chain joins TRBV12-5 and TRBJ2-5, with D possibly being TRBD2 (7 bases). The CDR3 has 16 residues. Trimming removed 5 bases at V and 4 bases at J, with 20 bases between. CDR1 and CDR2 (germline): LGHNT, FRNRAP. CDR3 in DNA: TGTGCTAGTGGTCCTCCGGGGGGCAGAACCCTAGAGACCCAGTACTTC. Its protein is CASGPPGGRTLETQYF.

There are a few counts of this clone. The chain employs TRBV7-9 and TRBJ2-1, with 9 bases identical to TRBD1. Trimming at V came to 1 base and at J to 2 bases, leaving 6 bases not matched to a gene. The germline CDR1 and CDR2 sequences are SEHNR and FQNEAQ (reference sequence). The length of the CDR3 is 17 residues. The CDR3 DNA follows: TGTGCCAGCAGCTTAGTGACCGGACAGGGGACCTACAATGAGCAGTTCTTC. Its protein product is CASSLVTGQGTYNEQFF.

V usage is TRBV3-1 (or the pseudogene TRBV3-2) and J usage is TRBJ2-1; D uncertain. The CDR3 extends over 13 amino acids. The V gene's germline CDR1 is LGHDT and CDR2 YNNKEL (reference sequence). With 4 bases removed from V and 8 bases from J, the gap between germline ends came to 12 bases. DNA for the CDR3: TGTGCCAGCAGCCGTGACAACCAAGATGAGCAGTTCTTC. Translation gives CASSRDNQDEQFF.

This chain connects TRBV6-5 to TRBJ1-3, with D perhaps matching TRBD1 (6 bases). CDR1 and CDR2 from the germline V gene are MNHEY and SVGAGI. This CDR3 is 15 amino acids long. Trimming removed 5 bases at V and 5 bases at J, with 16 bases between. The DNA of the CDR3 is TGTGCCAGCAGTCGCAGGGGTGTGGGTAGAAACACCATATATTTT. Residues: CASSRRGVGRNTIYF.

This chain joins TRBV10-2 and TRBJ1-5; no clear D gene. In germline, CDR1 is WSHSY, CDR2 SAAADI. The CDR3 is 13 residues long. Trimming removed 7 bases from V and 6 bases from J, with 13 bases in between. The CDR3 region is CASTGWDSQPQHF. CDR3 nucleotides: TGCGCCAGCACGGGGTGGGATAGTCAGCCCCAGCATTTT.

The chain uses TRBV5-1 and TRBJ2-1, with 9 positions matching TRBD1. The germline CDR1 and CDR2 sequences are SGHRS and YFSETQ. The CDR3 sequence is 17 residues long. V shed 4 bases, J shed 0 bases, and the junction held 8 bases outside the gene matches. CDR3 residues: CASSRLGQGLSYNEQFF. DNA for the CDR3: TGCGCCAGCAGCCGCCTAGGACAGGGGCTCTCCTACAATGAGCAGTTCTTC.

This clone was counted a single time. The chain joins TRBV10-3 to TRBJ2-3, with TRBD2 matching 8 bases. The CDR3 length is 14 residues. The V segment lost 7 bases and the J segment 4 bases; nucleotides outside the gene matches: 7. The germline V gene has CDR1 ENHRY and CDR2 SYGVKD. The CDR3 DNA is TGTGCCATCACCCAGGGACTAGAGGCAGATACGCAGTATTTT. Encoded protein: CAITQGLEADTQYF.

The gene calls are TRBV4-1 and TRBJ1-1; D is uncertain. Germline CDR1 and CDR2: MGHRA and YSYEKL. Between the trimmed V and J ends, which lost 1 base and 4 bases, there was a span of 16 bases. The CDR3 totals 16 residues. The CDR3 DNA reads TGCGCCAGCAGCCAAGCCATACTCGAGGGAGGCACTGAAGCTTTCTTT. Protein sequence: CASSQAILEGGTEAFF.

This clone came up a few times. The chain carries TRBV6-6 and TRBJ1-1, with D unclear. Germline V gene lookup returns CDR1 MNHNY and CDR2 SVGAGI (reference sequence). Trimming cost V 2 bases and J 4 bases, with 8 bases left between them. This CDR3 contains 13 residues. CDR3 coding DNA: TGTGCCAGCAGTTACGGGCAGACCACTGAAGCTTTCTTT. This codes for CASSYGQTTEAFF.

The chain joins TRBV19 to TRBJ2-6; maybe TRBD1 (5 bases). CDR1 is LNHDA, CDR2 SQIVND, per germline (reference sequence). Between the trimmed V and J ends, which lost 9 bases and 2 bases, there was a span of 11 bases. This CDR3 region has 14 residues. CDR3 region: CASIQGTGANVLTF. The CDR3 nucleotides are TGTGCCAGCATTCAGGGTACTGGGGCCAACGTCCTGACTTTC.

This clone appeared a single time. The chain joins TRBV2 to TRBJ2-5; TRBD1 aligns across 9 bases. There are 16 residues in the CDR3. Looked up from germline, CDR1 is SNHLY and CDR2 is FYNNEI. The trim removed 3 bases at V and 5 bases at J, leaving 10 bases unmatched. The CDR3 DNA follows: TGTGCCAGCAGTGACACCCGGGACAGGGCAACGGAGACCCAGTACTTC. Translation gives CASSDTRDRATETQYF.

In this sample, this clone turned up once. This chain's CDR3 is CSVGQGGLVGEQYF. DNA for the CDR3: TGCAGCGTTGGGCAGGGTGGTTTGGTTGGCGAGCAGTACTTC. The chain has TRBV29-1 and TRBJ2-7; maybe TRBD1 (5 bases). The CDR3 sequence is 14 residues long. Trimming pared 4 bases from V and 6 bases from J, leaving 19 bases between. Germline assignment: CDR1 SQVTM and CDR2 ANQGSEA.